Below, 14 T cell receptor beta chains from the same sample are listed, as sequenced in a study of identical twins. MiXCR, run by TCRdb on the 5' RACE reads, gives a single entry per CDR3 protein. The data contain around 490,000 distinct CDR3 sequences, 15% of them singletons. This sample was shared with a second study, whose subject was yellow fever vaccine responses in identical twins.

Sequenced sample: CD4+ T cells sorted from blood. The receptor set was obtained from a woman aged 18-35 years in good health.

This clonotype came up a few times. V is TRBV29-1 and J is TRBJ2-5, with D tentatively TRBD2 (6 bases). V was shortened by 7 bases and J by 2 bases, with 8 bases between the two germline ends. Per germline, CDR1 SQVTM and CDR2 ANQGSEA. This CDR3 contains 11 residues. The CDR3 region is CSDGTQETQYF. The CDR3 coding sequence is TGCAGCGACGGGACTCAAGAGACCCAGTACTTC.

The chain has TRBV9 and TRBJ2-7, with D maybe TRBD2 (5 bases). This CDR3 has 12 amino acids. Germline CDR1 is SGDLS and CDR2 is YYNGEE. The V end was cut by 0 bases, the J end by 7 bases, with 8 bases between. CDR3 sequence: CASSVGGGEQYF. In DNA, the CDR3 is TGTGCCAGCAGCGTAGGCGGCGGGGAGCAGTACTTC. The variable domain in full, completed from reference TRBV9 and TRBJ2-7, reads DSGVTQTPKHLITATGQRVTLRCSPRSGDLSVYWYQQSLDQGLQFLIQYYNGEERAKGNILERFSAQQFPDLHSELNLSSLELGDSALYFCASSVGGGEQYFGPGTRLTVT.

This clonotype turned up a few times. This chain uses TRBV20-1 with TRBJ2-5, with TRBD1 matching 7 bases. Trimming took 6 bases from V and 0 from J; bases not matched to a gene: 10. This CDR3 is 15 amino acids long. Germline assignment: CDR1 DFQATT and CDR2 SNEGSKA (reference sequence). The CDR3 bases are TGCAGTGCCAGATTAGGCAGGGGGTACCAAGAGACCCAGTACTTC. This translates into CSARLGRGYQETQYF.

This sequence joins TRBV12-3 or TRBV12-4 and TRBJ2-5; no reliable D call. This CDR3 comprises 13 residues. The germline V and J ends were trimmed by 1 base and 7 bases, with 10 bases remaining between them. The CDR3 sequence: CASSLGPGGTQYF. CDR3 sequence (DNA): TGTGCCAGCAGTTTAGGACCGGGTGGGACCCAGTACTTC.

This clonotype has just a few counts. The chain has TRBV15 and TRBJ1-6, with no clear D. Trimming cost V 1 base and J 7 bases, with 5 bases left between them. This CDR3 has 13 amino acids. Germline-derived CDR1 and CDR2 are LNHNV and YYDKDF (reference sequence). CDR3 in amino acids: CATSRGSNSPLHF. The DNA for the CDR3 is TGTGCCACCAGCAGAGGTTCCAATTCACCCCTCCACTTT.

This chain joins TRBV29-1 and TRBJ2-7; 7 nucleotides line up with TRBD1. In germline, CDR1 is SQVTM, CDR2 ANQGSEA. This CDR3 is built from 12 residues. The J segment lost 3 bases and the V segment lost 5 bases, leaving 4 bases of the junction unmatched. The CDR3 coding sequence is TGCAGCGTTTTGACAGGGCTCTACGAGCAGTACTTC. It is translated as CSVLTGLYEQYF.

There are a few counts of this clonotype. The CDR3 spells CASSSFGELEETQYF. The CDR3 bases are TGCGCCAGCAGCTCCTTTGGGGAGCTGGAGGAGACCCAGTACTTC. The chain employs TRBV5-1 and TRBJ2-5; TRBD2 is a possible D gene (5 bases). V lost 3 bases and J lost 5, with 17 bases in between. Germline V lookup: CDR1 SGHRS, CDR2 YFSETQ. The CDR3 sequence is 15 residues long.

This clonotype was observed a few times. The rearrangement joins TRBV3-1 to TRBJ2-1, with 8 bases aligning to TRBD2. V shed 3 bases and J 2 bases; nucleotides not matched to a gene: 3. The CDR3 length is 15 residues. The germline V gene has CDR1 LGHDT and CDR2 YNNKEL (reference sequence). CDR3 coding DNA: TGTGCCAGCAGCCATGGGACTAGAGCCTACAATGAGCAGTTCTTC. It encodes CASSHGTRAYNEQFF.

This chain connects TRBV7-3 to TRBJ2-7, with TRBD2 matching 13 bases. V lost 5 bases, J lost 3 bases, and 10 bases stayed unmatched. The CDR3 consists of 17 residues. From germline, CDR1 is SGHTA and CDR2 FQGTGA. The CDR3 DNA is TGTGCCAGCAGCAAAGGGCCGACTAGCGGGAGGAGCTACGAGCAGTACTTC. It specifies CASSKGPTSGRSYEQYF.

The CDR3 loop is CASMRESTDTQYF. CDR3 DNA sequence: TGTGCCAGCATGAGGGAGAGTACAGATACGCAGTATTTT. The gene calls are TRBV2 and TRBJ2-3; tentatively, D is TRBD2 (5 bases). This CDR3 contains 13 residues. Trimming took 7 bases from V and 3 from J, leaving 11 bases between them. Germline V gives CDR1 SNHLY, CDR2 FYNNEI.

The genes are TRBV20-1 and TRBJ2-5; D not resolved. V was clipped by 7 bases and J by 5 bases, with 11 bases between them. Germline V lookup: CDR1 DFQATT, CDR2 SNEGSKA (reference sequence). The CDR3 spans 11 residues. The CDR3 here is CSVPSLETQYF. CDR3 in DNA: TGCAGTGTCCCGAGTTTGGAGACCCAGTACTTC.

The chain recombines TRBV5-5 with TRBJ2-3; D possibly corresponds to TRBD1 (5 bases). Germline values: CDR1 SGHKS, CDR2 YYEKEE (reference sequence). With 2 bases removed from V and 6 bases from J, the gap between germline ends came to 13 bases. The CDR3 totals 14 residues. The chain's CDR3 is CASSFNVGADTQYF. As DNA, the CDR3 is TGTGCCAGCAGCTTCAACGTAGGGGCGGATACGCAGTATTTT. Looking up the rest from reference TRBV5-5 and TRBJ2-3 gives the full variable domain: DAGVTQSPTHLIKTRGQQVTLRCSPISGHKSVSWYQQVLGQGPQFIFQYYEKEERGRGNFPDRFSARQFPNYSSELNVNALLLGDSALYLCASSFNVGADTQYFGPGTRLTVL.

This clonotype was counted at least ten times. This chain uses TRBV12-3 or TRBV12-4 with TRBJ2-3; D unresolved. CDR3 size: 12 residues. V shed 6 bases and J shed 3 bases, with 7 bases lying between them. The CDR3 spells CASRLGTDTQYF. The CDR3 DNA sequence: TGTGCCAGCAGGCTAGGAACAGATACGCAGTATTTT.

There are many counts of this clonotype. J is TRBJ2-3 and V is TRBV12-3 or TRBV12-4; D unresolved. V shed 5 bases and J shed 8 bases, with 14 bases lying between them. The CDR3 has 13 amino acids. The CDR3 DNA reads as TGTGCCAGCAGTCTAAAGGACCCGGGTACGCAGTATTTT. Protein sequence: CASSLKDPGTQYF.